What follows describes a single T cell receptor beta chain. Its antigen is unidentified. The source of the sample is a study of blood T cells in healthy people across ages. Overall study findings and caveats: TCR beta diversity correlated strongly with naive T cell percentage.

For the second PCR, which ran for about 6 to 12 cycles, a sample-barcoded 5' primer and a J-beta primer mix were used. TCRdb recomputed calls from the 5' RACE reads with MiXCR, one row per CDR3 protein. The sample holds roughly 650,000 distinct CDR3 sequences, 32% seen once. Germline V gene data show CDR1 as DFQATT and CDR2 as SNEGSKA (reference sequence). Trimming removed 6 bases from V and 0 bases from J, with 36 bases in between. This CDR3 region has 21 residues. The TCR originated in an elderly woman in good health. The sample comprised blood. The chain is built from TRBV20-1 and TRBJ2-7; D not certain. The CDR3 reads CSAMVDPAIGRPYPSSYEQYF. The CDR3 DNA sequence: TGCAGTGCCATGGTGGATCCAGCGATAGGAAGGCCCTATCCCAGCTCCTACGAGCAGTACTTC.